What follows are 32 T cell receptor beta chains derived from one specimen sequenced in a study of blood T cell repertoires in COVID-19. Repertoires were generated with immunoSEQ multiplex PCR, while TCRdb's copy carries only in-frame clones and drops some. Among 150,000 to 200,000 clones listed, 65% to 90% were seen once. Sequences were obtained from peripheral blood. The source of these receptors is a human donor in a cohort sampled during active COVID-19.

The V gene is TRBV25-1, the J gene TRBJ2-3; D call uncertain. Germline CDR1 and CDR2: MGHDK and SYGVNS. The CDR3 loop spans 13 amino acids. Trimming stripped 10 bases from V and 8 bases from J, with 19 bases between. The CDR3 DNA sequence: TGTGCCACCGCTCACGAGACTCACGGTACGCAGTATTTT. This sequence encodes CATAHETHGTQYF.

The V call is TRBV18, the J call TRBJ2-7, with a tentative D call TRBD1 (6 bases). The germline V gene encodes CDR1 KGHSH and CDR2 LQKENI. CDR3 length equals 15 residues. V was pared by 3 bases and J by 4 bases, with 16 bases between. The CDR3 reads CASSPVGTGPYEQYF. The CDR3, as DNA: TGTGCCAGCTCACCGGTAGGCACAGGGCCGTACGAGCAGTACTTC.

This chain links TRBV11-2 with TRBJ1-3, with D unresolved. This CDR3 contains 17 residues. Germline V gene sequence: CDR1 SGHAT, CDR2 FQNNGV. Trimming left V 0 bases short and J 0 bases short, with 12 bases between. The CDR3 region has the DNA TGTGCCAGCAGCTTAGATCGGCGCGGAACCTCTGGAAACACCATATATTTT. It specifies CASSLDRRGTSGNTIYF.

V and J are TRBV28 and TRBJ2-7, with 13 bases matching TRBD2. The CDR3 totals 15 residues. Germline V gene lookup returns CDR1 MDHEN and CDR2 SYDVKM. V lost 6 bases, J lost 6 bases, and 8 bases stayed unmatched. As DNA, the CDR3 is TGTGCCAGCAGCCGGGGACTAGCGGGATTCACCGAGCAGTACTTC. This translates into CASSRGLAGFTEQYF.

The chain combines TRBV7-9 with TRBJ1-3, with a possible D match to TRBD1 (5 bases). From germline, CDR1 is SEHNR and CDR2 FQNEAQ (reference sequence). The CDR3 length is 15 residues. Between the trimmed V and J ends, which lost 4 bases and 2 bases, there was a span of 12 bases. The CDR3 DNA reads TGTGCCAGCAGCTCGACAGTTCTCGCTGGAAACACCATATATTTT. Protein sequence: CASSSTVLAGNTIYF. Based on the CDR3 plus reference TRBV7-9 and TRBJ1-3, the full variable domain is DTGVSQNPRHKITKRGQNVTFRCDPISEHNRLYWYRQTLGQGPEFLTYFQNEAQLEKSRLLSDRFSAERPKGSFSTLEIQRTEQGDSAMYLCASSSTVLAGNTIYFGEGSWLTVV.

This chain joins TRBV7-9 and TRBJ1-1, with a tentative D call TRBD1 (5 bases). The CDR3 is made up of 14 amino acids. The V gene's germline CDR1 is SEHNR and CDR2 FQNEAQ (reference sequence). Trimming stripped 1 base from V and 9 bases from J, with 15 bases between. DNA for the CDR3: TGTGCCAGCAGCTTAGGAGGCGGCGGGGCGAAAGCTTTCTTT. Translating gives CASSLGGGGAKAFF.

The V call is TRBV6-4, the J call TRBJ2-1; 10 bases fit TRBD2. Germline values: CDR1 MRHNA, CDR2 SNTAGT. The junction had 5 bases not matched to a gene; V was cut back by 4 bases and J by 8 bases. The CDR3 loop spans 14 amino acids. DNA of the CDR3: TGTGCCAGCAGTGTTGCTAGCGGGAGTGATGAGCAGTTCTTC. Its translation: CASSVASGSDEQFF.

The chain couples TRBV21-1 to TRBJ2-7; the D segment call TRBD2 is taken from the table without a DNA check. TRBV21-1 is a known pseudogene. The CDR3 spans 13 residues. In nucleotides, the CDR3 is TGTGCCAGCGGAGCGGGAGGGCCAAACGAGCAGTACTTC. It yields the protein CASGAGGPNEQYF.

The rearrangement joins TRBV13 to TRBJ2-5; a possible D gene is TRBD2 (5 bases). The CDR3 has 12 amino acids. CDR1 and CDR2 from the germline V gene are PRHDT and FYEKMQ (reference sequence). V gave up 8 bases and J gave up 1 base, with 8 bases separating them. CDR3 nucleotide sequence: TGTGCCAGCGGAGGCGGCCAAGAGACCCAGTACTTC. It is translated as CASGGGQETQYF.

CDR3 amino acids: CASSTGRVETQYF. DNA for the CDR3: TGTGCCAGCAGCACTGGGAGGGTAGAGACCCAGTACTTC. The genes are TRBV7-2 and TRBJ2-5, with TRBD2 identical over 7 bases. The V gene end was trimmed by 5 bases and the J gene end by 4 bases; junction bases not matched to a gene: 4. This CDR3 region has 13 residues. The germline V gene has CDR1 SGHTA and CDR2 FQGNSA. Filled out from reference TRBV7-2 and TRBJ2-5, the complete variable domain reads GAGVSQSPSNKVTEKGKDVELRCDPISGHTALYWYRQSLGQGLEFLIYFQGNSAPDKSGLPSDRFSAERTGGSVSTLTIQRTQQEDSAVYLCASSTGRVETQYFGPGTRLLVL.

V gene TRBV19 combines with J gene TRBJ2-1, with D tentatively TRBD2 (5 bases). CDR3 length: 15 amino acids. CDR1 LNHDA and CDR2 SQIVND come from the germline V gene (reference sequence). V lost 11 bases and J lost 5, with 22 bases in between. The CDR3 reads CASTPVSRGHNEQFF. The CDR3 nucleotides are TGTGCCTCAACCCCAGTCAGTCGAGGGCACAATGAGCAGTTCTTC.

This clone was detected only a few times. The J gene is TRBJ1-5, the V gene TRBV4-2; no definite D call. CDR1 is LGHNA and CDR2 is YNFKEQ in the germline V gene. Between the trimmed V and J ends, which lost 1 base and 5 bases, there was a span of 12 bases. The CDR3 totals 15 residues. CDR3 nucleotide sequence: TGTGCCAGCAGCCAAGCCCTGGAGAACGATCAGCCCCAGCATTTT. Protein sequence: CASSQALENDQPQHF.

The chain joins TRBV5-5 to TRBJ1-2; TRBD1 matches 7 bases. The CDR3 contains 16 residues. V lost 4 bases, J lost 4 bases, and 13 bases stayed unmatched. CDR1 is SGHKS and CDR2 is YYEKEE in the germline V gene (reference sequence). The CDR3 reads CASSLPDRRGVYGYTF. In nucleotides, the CDR3 is TGTGCCAGCAGCCTACCGGACAGGAGGGGAGTCTATGGCTACACCTTC.

This clone was detected only a few times. The J gene is TRBJ1-1, the V gene TRBV4-1; 9 nucleotides align to TRBD1. Germline V gene lookup returns CDR1 MGHRA and CDR2 YSYEKL. V shed 1 base, J shed 0 bases, and the junction held 3 bases outside the gene matches. CDR3 length: 16 residues. DNA for the CDR3: TGCGCCAGCAGCCAAGGTGACAGGGGGATGAACACTGAAGCTTTCTTT. This sequence encodes CASSQGDRGMNTEAFF.

V gene TRBV6-5 combines with J gene TRBJ2-5; 8 positions agree with TRBD2. In germline, CDR1 is MNHEY, CDR2 SVGAGI. The CDR3 consists of 16 residues. V trimming: 0 bases; J trimming: 4 bases; junction bases outside the gene matches: 7. The CDR3 coding sequence is TGTGCCAGCAGTTACTCGGGACGGGAGGGACGAGAGACCCAGTACTTC. Residues: CASSYSGREGRETQYF.

The chain employs TRBV7-9 and TRBJ1-1; no clear D gene. V was pared by 0 bases and J by 4 bases, with 12 bases between. The CDR3 consists of 15 residues. Germline V lookup: CDR1 SEHNR, CDR2 FQNEAQ (reference sequence). CDR3: CASSLAGRDSTEAFF. CDR3 DNA sequence: TGTGCCAGCAGCTTAGCAGGGAGGGATAGCACTGAAGCTTTCTTT.

This chain links TRBV5-4 with TRBJ2-7; 11 nucleotides match TRBD2. Germline trimming cut 1 base from V and 0 bases from J; bases unmatched to any gene: 6. The germline gives CDR1 SGHNT, CDR2 YYREEE (reference sequence). CDR3 size: 17 residues. CDR3 DNA: TGTGCCAGCAGCTTGTCCGGACTAGCGGGTATCTCCTACGAGCAGTACTTC. Protein: CASSLSGLAGISYEQYF.

This chain uses TRBV6-1 with TRBJ2-7, with D perhaps matching TRBD1 (6 bases). This CDR3 has 15 residues. The germline V gene encodes CDR1 MNHNS and CDR2 SASEGT. Trimming shortened V by 1 base and J by 4 bases, and 14 bases separated the two germline ends. CDR3 region: CASSEVTVGAYEQYF. The CDR3 DNA is TGTGCCAGCAGTGAAGTAACGGTGGGGGCGTACGAGCAGTACTTC.

V is TRBV3-1 (or the pseudogene TRBV3-2) and J is TRBJ1-3, with D perhaps TRBD1 (6 bases). Germline V gene data show CDR1 as LGHDT and CDR2 as YNNKEL (reference sequence). The V end lost 3 bases, the J end lost 2 bases, and 20 bases lay between the germline ends. The CDR3 extends over 18 amino acids. CDR3 in DNA: TGTGCCAGCAGCCATCCGTACGCCGGGGAGGGGGCTGGAAACACCATATATTTT. It codes for CASSHPYAGEGAGNTIYF.

The chain links TRBV4-2 to TRBJ2-7; 8 nucleotides align to TRBD2. Unmatched junction bases numbered 6, after V lost 0 bases and J lost 2 bases. The germline gives CDR1 LGHNA, CDR2 YNFKEQ. The CDR3 length is 16 residues. The CDR3 loop reads CASSQEASGYPYEQYF. The DNA of the CDR3 is TGTGCCAGCAGCCAAGAGGCTAGCGGGTACCCCTACGAGCAGTACTTC.

This chain connects TRBV7-2 to TRBJ1-5; TRBD1 agrees at 8 bases. This CDR3 is built from 15 residues. Germline V gives CDR1 SGHTA, CDR2 FQGNSA. V lost 3 bases to trimming and J lost 1 base; unmatched junction nucleotides: 2. The CDR3 nucleotides read TGTGCCAGCAGCTTCTCAGGGGGCAGCAATCAGCCCCAGCATTTT. Amino acid sequence: CASSFSGGSNQPQHF.

V is TRBV7-2 and J is TRBJ2-7, with 10 bases identical to TRBD1. The CDR3 sequence is 14 residues long. CDR1 and CDR2 from the germline V gene are SGHTA and FQGNSA. V was pared by 8 bases and J by 2 bases, with 6 bases of the junction left unmatched. This CDR3 reads CASGWDRGPYEQYF. CDR3 sequence (DNA): TGTGCCAGCGGTTGGGACAGGGGCCCCTACGAGCAGTACTTC.

J is TRBJ2-7 and V is TRBV6-2 or TRBV6-3, with 13 bases fitting TRBD2. V lost 6 bases to trimming and J lost 3 bases; unmatched junction nucleotides: 8. This CDR3 has 16 amino acids. Germline CDR1 and CDR2: MNHEY and SVGEGT. CDR3 nucleotide sequence: TGTGCCAGCAGCTCGGGACTAGCGGGGACCTACTACGAGCAGTACTTC. Residues: CASSSGLAGTYYEQYF.

The chain employs TRBV27 and TRBJ1-1, with D tentatively TRBD1 (5 bases). The CDR3 has 15 amino acids. Trimming removed 3 bases at V and 4 bases at J, with 15 bases between. Germline assignment: CDR1 MNHEY and CDR2 SMNVEV (reference sequence). The CDR3 protein is CASSFRGDLGTEAFF. CDR3 DNA: TGTGCCAGCAGTTTTCGGGGGGATTTGGGCACTGAAGCTTTCTTT.

The J gene is TRBJ1-2, the V gene TRBV5-5; TRBD1 matches at 11 bases. Trimming cost V 2 bases and J 4 bases; bases outside gene matches: 4. The germline gives CDR1 SGHKS, CDR2 YYEKEE (reference sequence). CDR3 length: 15 amino acids. This CDR3 reads CASSLAGTGGYGYTF. CDR3 bases: TGTGCCAGCAGCTTAGCCGGGACAGGGGGCTATGGCTACACCTTC. The full variable domain, its missing parts supplied by reference TRBV5-5 and TRBJ1-2, is DAGVTQSPTHLIKTRGQQVTLRCSPISGHKSVSWYQQVLGQGPQFIFQYYEKEERGRGNFPDRFSARQFPNYSSELNVNALLLGDSALYLCASSLAGTGGYGYTFGSGTRLTVV.

The CDR3 reads CASRRTGGSYEQYF. The CDR3 DNA follows: TGTGCCAGCAGACGGACAGGGGGCTCCTACGAGCAGTACTTC. The V gene is TRBV6-5, the J gene TRBJ2-7, with 10 bases that match TRBD1. The V and J ends lost 6 bases and 0 bases, in that order; junction bases with no gene match: 2. CDR1 MNHEY and CDR2 SVGAGI come from the germline V gene. There are 14 residues in the CDR3.

This chain connects TRBV7-3 to TRBJ2-2; TRBD2 matches at 7 bases. The length of the CDR3 is 17 residues. After removal of 6 bases from V and 0 bases from J, the junction contained 10 bases not matched to a gene. Germline V gene data show CDR1 as SGHTA and CDR2 as FQGTGA. Written as DNA, the CDR3 is TGTGCCAGCAGAAGAAAGGGAGGGAGCGCGAACACCGGGGAGCTGTTTTTT. It specifies CASRRKGGSANTGELFF.

The chain employs TRBV28 and TRBJ2-7, with 8 nucleotides matching TRBD1. There are 16 residues in the CDR3. The germline V gene encodes CDR1 MDHEN and CDR2 SYDVKM. V gave up 5 bases and J gave up 2 bases; unmatched junction bases: 11. The CDR3: CASSPSGQVPPYEQYF. The DNA of the CDR3 is TGTGCCAGCAGTCCATCGGGACAGGTCCCTCCCTACGAGCAGTACTTC.

V usage is TRBV28 and J usage is TRBJ2-7, with 10 bases aligning to TRBD1. The J segment lost 4 bases and the V segment lost 5 bases, leaving 8 bases of the junction unmatched. Germline values: CDR1 MDHEN, CDR2 SYDVKM. The length of the CDR3 is 15 residues. The CDR3 sequence: CASSKTGGGRYEQYF. The CDR3 DNA reads as TGTGCCAGCAGTAAGACAGGGGGCGGTAGGTACGAGCAGTACTTC.

The rearrangement uses TRBV6-2 or TRBV6-3 and TRBJ2-7; D perhaps matches TRBD2 (6 bases). V lost 2 bases, J lost 2 bases, and 13 bases lay in between. The CDR3 is 15 amino acids. CDR1 and CDR2 (germline): MNHEY, SVGEGT. For the CDR3, the DNA is TGTGCCAGCAGTTACAGGGGCGGGGCGACCTACGAGCAGTACTTC. Its translation: CASSYRGGATYEQYF.

This clone occurred once. The gene calls are TRBV7-3 and TRBJ2-7, with 8 bases matching TRBD1. Germline V gene sequence: CDR1 SGHTA, CDR2 FQGTGA. V lost 5 bases and J lost 0; bases outside the gene matches: 6. The CDR3 spans 15 residues. The CDR3 here is CASSPQGASSYEQYF. In DNA form, the CDR3 reads TGTGCCAGCAGCCCGCAGGGGGCCAGCTCCTACGAGCAGTACTTC.

This clone appeared a few times. The junction does not match germline at one end; this may be a read error. This chain links TRBV20-1 with TRBJ2-7; D is undetermined. The CDR3 extends over 9 amino acids. The germline CDR1 and CDR2 sequences are DFQATT and SNEGSKA (reference sequence). CDR3 sequence: CSARGPSLF. The CDR3, as DNA: TGCAGTGCTAGGGGCCCATCCCTCTTC.